This passage covers 21 T cell receptor beta chains from one sample sequenced in a study of cytomegalovirus exposure and HLA in healthy donors. The PCR had 60 Vbeta and 13 Jbeta primers. The data were produced by immunoSEQ multiplex PCR, yet TCRdb's version contains in-frame clones alone and is incomplete. The data contain under 200,000 clones, 65% to 85% of them seen just once; the ten biggest clones take up almost 3%. Input material: PBMCs. The receptors originated from a woman between 50 and 59 years old in good health and CMV-seropositive.

This chain links TRBV5-1 with TRBJ2-3; 12 nucleotides align to TRBD2. The J segment lost 10 bases and the V segment lost 4 bases, leaving 19 bases of the junction unmatched. CDR1 and CDR2 (germline): SGHRS, YFSETQ. This CDR3 spans 18 amino acids. CDR3 sequence reads: CASSQTTPSSGGASSQYF. CDR3 nucleotide sequence: TGCGCCAGCAGCCAAACGACCCCCTCTAGCGGGGGGGCATCGTCGCAGTATTTT.

The gene calls are TRBV5-1 and TRBJ2-2; D gene ambiguous. The V gene's germline CDR1 is SGHRS and CDR2 YFSETQ. Deletions cut 2 bases from V and 4 bases from J, with 6 bases between. This CDR3 comprises 13 residues. CDR3 protein: CASSLTSTGELFF. CDR3 bases: TGCGCCAGCAGCTTAACATCCACCGGGGAGCTGTTTTTT.

The chain links TRBV6-1 to TRBJ2-1; 7 bases are shared with TRBD2. The ends lost 0 bases at V and 6 bases at J; junction bases unmatched: 2. The CDR3 consists of 14 residues. Per the germline V gene, CDR1 is MNHNS and CDR2 is SASEGT. CDR3 DNA sequence: TGTGCCAGCAGTGAAGCGGGGGGGTTCAATGAGCAGTTCTTC. Translation: CASSEAGGFNEQFF.

The chain employs TRBV28 and TRBJ2-3, with TRBD2 identical over 8 bases. V gave up 10 bases and J gave up 6 bases; unmatched junction bases: 9. This CDR3 has 13 residues. Germline values: CDR1 MDHEN, CDR2 SYDVKM. CDR3: CATSGGGFDTQYF. CDR3 bases: TGTGCCACCAGCGGCGGGGGGTTCGATACGCAGTATTTT.

The chain employs TRBV7-9 and TRBJ1-5, with D possibly TRBD1 on 5 matching bases. CDR3 length: 14 amino acids. CDR1 SEHNR and CDR2 FQNEAQ come from the germline V gene (reference sequence). V was pared by 5 bases and J by 5 bases, with 13 bases between. As DNA, the CDR3 is TGTGCCAGCAGCCGGGGAGGGGAGGATCAGCCCCAGCATTTT. This encodes CASSRGGEDQPQHF.

The chain is built from TRBV29-1 and TRBJ1-2, with unresolved D. There are 13 residues in the CDR3. Germline lookup yields CDR1 SQVTM and CDR2 ANQGSEA. The V end lost 4 bases, the J end lost 6 bases, and 15 bases lay between the germline ends. This CDR3 reads CSVVGPGIHGYTF. DNA of the CDR3: TGCAGCGTTGTTGGCCCCGGGATCCATGGCTACACCTTC.

The V call is TRBV5-1, the J call TRBJ1-2; D might be TRBD1 (5 bases). V was pared by 0 bases and J by 4 bases, with 13 bases between. Looked up from germline, CDR1 is SGHRS and CDR2 is YFSETQ. The CDR3 loop spans 15 amino acids. CDR3 residues: CASSLDGGSTYGYTF. The CDR3 DNA reads TGCGCCAGCAGCTTGGATGGGGGGTCTACCTATGGCTACACCTTC.

The chain joins TRBV7-9 to TRBJ2-4, with 10 nucleotides matching TRBD1. Germline trimming cut 4 bases from V and 0 bases from J; bases unmatched to any gene: 6. The CDR3 runs to 17 residues. Germline V gene sequence: CDR1 SEHNR, CDR2 FQNEAQ (reference sequence). The CDR3 DNA follows: TGTGCCAGCAGCTATTCGGACAGGGGGTTAGCCAAAAACATTCAGTACTTC. It encodes CASSYSDRGLAKNIQYF.

This rearrangement joins TRBV5-4 to TRBJ1-6; D is possibly TRBD1 (6 bases). The CDR3 has 14 residues. Trimming shortened V by 4 bases and J by 8 bases, and 13 bases separated the two germline ends. Germline lookup yields CDR1 SGHNT and CDR2 YYREEE (reference sequence). CDR3 bases: TGTGCCAGCAGCCAGAACCACAGGGATTCACCCCTCCACTTT. Encoded protein: CASSQNHRDSPLHF.

The genes are TRBV14 and TRBJ2-2, with D uncertain. V was pared by 1 base and J by 6 bases, with 12 bases between. Germline CDR1 is SGHDN and CDR2 is FVKESK. There are 15 residues in the CDR3. This chain's CDR3 is CASSQGGSLAGELFF. The DNA for the CDR3 is TGTGCCAGCAGCCAAGGAGGCTCCCTCGCCGGGGAGCTGTTTTTT.

The gene calls are TRBV6-5 and TRBJ2-5; 8 bases map to TRBD2. This CDR3 region has 15 residues. V shed 5 bases and J 1 base; nucleotides not matched to a gene: 6. Germline V CDR1 and CDR2: MNHEY, SVGAGI. The CDR3 DNA reads as TGTGCCAGCAGTGCGGGACTAGGGTCCCAAGAGACCCAGTACTTC. As protein: CASSAGLGSQETQYF.

V and J are TRBV27 and TRBJ2-7; 9 nucleotides align to TRBD1. J was trimmed by 4 bases and V by 2 bases; bases with no gene match: 9. Per the germline V gene, CDR1 is MNHEY and CDR2 is SMNVEV (reference sequence). This CDR3 is 16 amino acids long. The CDR3 loop reads CASSLTWDRVGYEQYF. The CDR3 coding sequence is TGTGCCAGCAGTTTAACTTGGGACAGGGTCGGATACGAGCAGTACTTC.

This clone was seen a handful of times. The rearrangement links TRBV6-5 to TRBJ1-2, with D possibly matching TRBD1 (5 bases). The V end was cut by 2 bases, the J end by 8 bases, with 15 bases between. The germline V gene encodes CDR1 MNHEY and CDR2 SVGAGI. The CDR3 is made up of 14 amino acids. The CDR3 reads CASSYGRGLGGYTF. CDR3 bases: TGTGCCAGCAGTTACGGGAGGGGATTGGGCGGCTACACCTTC.

The chain employs TRBV5-1 and TRBJ1-1; 8 bases map to TRBD1. Looked up from germline, CDR1 is SGHRS and CDR2 is YFSETQ. With 6 bases clipped from V and 1 base from J, the junction kept 5 bases outside the gene matches. CDR3 length equals 14 residues. The CDR3 bases are TGCGCCAGCACCACCGGGACAGGGAACACTGAAGCTTTCTTT. Protein sequence: CASTTGTGNTEAFF.

CDR3 sequence (DNA): TGTGCCAGCAGCTTGTCTCAGGGGCGAAACTATGGCTACACCTTC. Its protein product is CASSLSQGRNYGYTF. This sequence joins TRBV5-4 and TRBJ1-2, with D possibly TRBD1 on 6 matching bases. The germline gives CDR1 SGHNT, CDR2 YYREEE (reference sequence). V lost 1 base and J 2 bases, leaving 12 bases between the germline ends. The CDR3 totals 15 residues. Full variable domain (outside the CDR3, taken from reference TRBV5-4 and TRBJ1-2): ETGVTQSPTHLIKTRGQQVTLRCSSQSGHNTVSWYQQALGQGPQFIFQYYREEENGRGNFPPRFSGLQFPNYSSELNVNALELDDSALYLCASSLSQGRNYGYTFGSGTRLTVV.

The gene calls are TRBV4-1 and TRBJ1-4, with D hard to call. The ends were cut back, 4 bases at V and 8 bases at J, with 11 bases in the middle. The CDR3 length is 13 residues. Germline CDR1 reads MGHRA; CDR2 reads YSYEKL. CDR3 in DNA: TGCGCCAGCAGCCGACTTTCGGGGGAAAAACTGTTTTTT. Translation: CASSRLSGEKLFF.

The chain links TRBV7-9 to TRBJ2-7; 10 bases are a match to TRBD1. Germline V gene lookup returns CDR1 SEHNR and CDR2 FQNEAQ (reference sequence). The CDR3 has 16 amino acids. Unmatched junction bases numbered 9, after V lost 4 bases and J lost 3 bases. In nucleotides, the CDR3 is TGTGCCAGCAGCTGGGGGACAGGGGCGACCGGCTACGAGCAGTACTTC. Encoded protein: CASSWGTGATGYEQYF.

The chain has TRBV4-1 and TRBJ1-5; D is unclear. The CDR3 has 15 residues. Trimming stripped 6 bases from V and 5 bases from J, with 17 bases between. Germline loops: CDR1 MGHRA, CDR2 YSYEKL. CDR3 nucleotides: TGCGCCAGCAGTCCCTCGATTGAGGGATATCAGCCCCAGCATTTT. Translated, it gives CASSPSIEGYQPQHF.

Worth noting for this clone: Additional DNA sequences in this sample encode the identical CDR3. The rearrangement links TRBV5-1 to TRBJ2-5; unclear D gene. Germline V gene data show CDR1 as SGHRS and CDR2 as YFSETQ. The ends were cut back, 1 base at V and 2 bases at J, with 3 bases in the middle. This CDR3 has 12 amino acids. CDR3: CASSLSQETQYF. DNA of the CDR3: TGCGCCAGCAGCTTGTCTCAAGAGACCCAGTACTTC.

This clone was counted once. This chain uses TRBV13 with TRBJ1-2; D is possibly TRBD1 (6 bases). Germline values: CDR1 PRHDT, CDR2 FYEKMQ (reference sequence). This CDR3 comprises 14 residues. Trimming pared 5 bases from V and 5 bases from J, leaving 15 bases between. The CDR3 DNA follows: TGTGCCAGCAGCCCTAACACAGGGTTATATGGCTACACCTTC. Amino acids: CASSPNTGLYGYTF.

The chain employs TRBV6-1 and TRBJ1-1; D not certain. The CDR3 extends over 13 amino acids. Trimming stripped 5 bases from V and 1 base from J, with 8 bases between. Germline lookup yields CDR1 MNHNS and CDR2 SASEGT. The CDR3 coding sequence is TGTGCCAGCAGTATCGGGGAGAACACTGAAGCTTTCTTT. Translating gives CASSIGENTEAFF.